These 10 T cell receptor beta chains were all obtained from the same sample, sequenced in a study of cytomegalovirus exposure and HLA in healthy donors. It was with 60 Vbeta and 13 Jbeta primers that the PCR ran. This table comes from immunoSEQ multiplex PCR, and its TCRdb copy is limited to in-frame clones, with some not included. The repertoire has 70,000 to 95,000 clones, under 80% of them found once; the top ten carry 1.6%. The sample taken for sequencing was PBMCs. Receptors originate from a man in his forties in good health and CMV-seronegative.

This chain joins TRBV5-3 and TRBJ2-1; a possible D gene is TRBD2 (6 bases). TRBV5-3 is reported as an ORF; its role is uncertain. The CDR3 sequence is 18 residues long. Trimming removed 6 bases at V and 1 base at J, with 23 bases between. The CDR3 is CARTRGLARISSYNEQFF. CDR3 DNA sequence: TGTGCCAGAACCCGAGGGCTAGCGAGGATTTCTTCCTACAATGAGCAGTTCTTC.

This chain connects TRBV6-5 to TRBJ1-2, with TRBD1 identical over 7 bases. The V and J ends lost 7 bases and 6 bases, in that order; junction bases with no gene match: 5. The CDR3 extends over 12 amino acids. Germline CDR1 reads MNHEY; CDR2 reads SVGAGI. CDR3 coding DNA: TGTGCCAGCAAAGGGACAGCTAATGGCTACACCTTC. Translation: CASKGTANGYTF.

The chain has TRBV5-1 and TRBJ1-1; possible D gene TRBD1, 6 bases. Germline V CDR1 and CDR2: SGHRS, YFSETQ. The CDR3 spans 13 residues. V was cut by 2 bases and J by 5 bases, with 10 bases left in between. The chain's CDR3 is CASSLTGLTEAFF. The CDR3 DNA follows: TGCGCCAGCAGCTTAACAGGGTTAACTGAAGCTTTCTTT.

The chain combines TRBV27 with TRBJ2-1; D might be TRBD1 (6 bases). CDR3 size: 15 residues. V shed 5 bases and J shed 4 bases, with 15 bases lying between them. Looked up from germline, CDR1 is MNHEY and CDR2 is SMNVEV (reference sequence). CDR3 nucleotide sequence: TGTGCCAGCAGTCTTCAGACAGGTACTTACAATGAGCAGTTCTTC. It yields the protein CASSLQTGTYNEQFF.

V usage is TRBV10-1 and J usage is TRBJ2-3; TRBD2 aligns across 11 bases. Germline loops: CDR1 WNHNN, CDR2 SYGVQD (reference sequence). The length of the CDR3 is 16 residues. V trimming: 2 bases; J trimming: 5 bases; junction bases outside the gene matches: 6. The CDR3 reads CASSETCSGREDTQYF. The CDR3 bases are TGCGCCAGCAGTGAGACTTGTAGCGGGAGGGAAGATACGCAGTATTTT.

The gene calls are TRBV10-2 and TRBJ1-2; 8 bases line up with TRBD1. Germline lookup yields CDR1 WSHSY and CDR2 SAAADI. The CDR3 has 11 amino acids. The V gene end was trimmed by 3 bases and the J gene end by 14 bases; junction bases not matched to a gene: 5. The CDR3 DNA reads as TGCGCCAGCAGTGAATCAGGGGGCTGGACCTTC. It codes for CASSESGGWTF.

The chain joins TRBV6-1 to TRBJ2-1, with D tentatively TRBD2 (6 bases). Trimming took off 1 base at V and 4 bases at J, with 11 bases between the two ends. CDR3 length: 15 residues. Germline CDR1 and CDR2: MNHNS and SASEGT. The CDR3: CASSEGGGRYNEQFF. The CDR3, as DNA: TGTGCCAGCAGTGAAGGTGGAGGGCGGTACAATGAGCAGTTCTTC.

This rearrangement joins TRBV7-3 to TRBJ1-2; D is unclear. CDR1 is SGHTA and CDR2 is FQGTGA in the germline V gene. V was pared by 5 bases and J by 3 bases, with 10 bases between. This CDR3 is 13 amino acids long. The CDR3 DNA reads as TGTGCCAGCAGCCTATACTCCGACTATGGCTACACCTTC. It is translated as CASSLYSDYGYTF.

The V gene is TRBV29-1, the J gene TRBJ1-4; D gene unclear. Germline lookup yields CDR1 SQVTM and CDR2 ANQGSEA. Trimming removed 5 bases from V and 8 bases from J, with 15 bases in between. The CDR3 consists of 13 residues. This chain's CDR3 is CSVSNSAGEKLFF. CDR3 in DNA: TGCAGCGTTTCGAACAGTGCTGGGGAAAAACTGTTTTTT. The complete variable domain, with remaining parts taken from reference TRBV29-1 and TRBJ1-4, reads SAVISQKPSRDICQRGTSLTIQCQVDSQVTMMFWYRQQPGQSLTLIATANQGSEATYESGFVIDKFPISRPNLTFSTLTVSNMSPEDSSIYLCSVSNSAGEKLFFGSGTQLSVL.

This clone was seen a handful of times. The rearrangement uses TRBV19 and TRBJ2-1, with D possibly matching TRBD2 (6 bases). The CDR3 is 13 amino acids. Deletions cut 6 bases from V and 5 bases from J, with 11 bases between. The V gene's germline CDR1 is LNHDA and CDR2 SQIVND (reference sequence). CDR3 protein: CASREGRNNEQFF. The CDR3 DNA follows: TGTGCCAGTAGGGAGGGCCGGAACAATGAGCAGTTCTTC. The full variable domain, rest sourced from reference TRBV19 and TRBJ2-1, is DGGITQSPKYLFRKEGQNVTLSCEQNLNHDAMYWYRQDPGQGLRLIYYSQIVNDFQKGDIAEGYSVSREKKESFPLTVTSAQKNPTAFYLCASREGRNNEQFFGPGTRLTVL.